The clone carrying this TCR beta chain was seen repeatedly, ten times or more. Each CDR3 protein is one row after TCRdb ran MiXCR on the 5' RACE reads. The data hold 70,000 or so distinct CDR3 sequences, with under 15% observed a single time. V was trimmed by 4 bases and J by 8 bases, leaving 17 bases between them. CDR1 and CDR2 from the germline V gene are SGHTA and FQGNSA. The CDR3 has 14 residues. This sample was taken from a study of early T cells in non-severe SARS-CoV-2 infection. Specimen: whole blood. The sequence derives from an adult who was a healthcare worker with PCR-confirmed SARS-CoV-2 infection or an uninfected control (not recorded which). This rearrangement joins TRBV7-2 to TRBJ1-1; maybe TRBD1 (6 bases). The DNA of the CDR3 is TGTGCCAGCAGCTCGATCACGGGACAAACCGAAGCTTTCTTT. It specifies CASSSITGQTEAFF.